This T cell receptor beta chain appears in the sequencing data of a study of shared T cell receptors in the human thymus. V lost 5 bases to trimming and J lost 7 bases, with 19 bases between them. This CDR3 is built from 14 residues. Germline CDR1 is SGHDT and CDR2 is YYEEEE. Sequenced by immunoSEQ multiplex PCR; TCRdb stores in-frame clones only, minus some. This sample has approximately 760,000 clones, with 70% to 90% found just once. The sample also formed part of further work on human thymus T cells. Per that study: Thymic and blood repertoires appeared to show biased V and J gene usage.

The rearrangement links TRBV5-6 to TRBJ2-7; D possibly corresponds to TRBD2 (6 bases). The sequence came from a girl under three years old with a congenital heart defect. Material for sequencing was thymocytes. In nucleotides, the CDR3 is TGTGCCAGCAGATGGGGGGAACGCTACGAGGAGCAGTACTTC. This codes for CASRWGERYEEQYF.